Presented here are 26 T cell receptor beta chains from one specimen sequenced in a study of T cells after yellow fever vaccination. A single record per CDR3 protein comes from TCRdb applying MiXCR to the 5' RACE reads. Of about 220,000 distinct CDR3 sequences listed, 3% to 3.5% are singletons. Sample: CD4+ T cells sorted from PBMCs, taken 10 days after the yellow fever booster vaccination. These receptor sequences come from a man aged 18 to 35 who received the YFV17D yellow fever vaccine.

The chain combines TRBV12-3 or TRBV12-4 with TRBJ1-3; possibly TRBD1 for D (6 bases). V lost 6 bases and J lost 1, with 13 bases in between. CDR3 size: 15 residues. The CDR3 nucleotides read TGTGCCAGCAGACCTAGGACAGAGTCTGGAAACACCATATATTTT. This sequence encodes CASRPRTESGNTIYF.

The V gene is TRBV5-4, the J gene TRBJ1-2; a possible D gene is TRBD1 (5 bases). Trimming took 4 bases from V and 4 from J, leaving 20 bases between them. The CDR3 sequence is 16 residues long. Germline V CDR1 and CDR2: SGHNT, YYREEE (reference sequence). DNA of the CDR3: TGTGCCAGCAGCCCGCCCCGACGGGGGGACTTCTATGGCTACACCTTC. This encodes CASSPPRRGDFYGYTF. The full variable domain, in which reference TRBV5-4 and TRBJ1-2 provide the parts outside the CDR3, is ETGVTQSPTHLIKTRGQQVTLRCSSQSGHNTVSWYQQALGQGPQFIFQYYREEENGRGNFPPRFSGLQFPNYSSELNVNALELDDSALYLCASSPPRRGDFYGYTFGSGTRLTVV.

The chain has TRBV24-1 and TRBJ1-2; perhaps TRBD1 as D (6 bases). This CDR3 has 11 residues. Germline CDR1 and CDR2: KGHDR and SFDVKD. Trimming left V 9 bases short and J 10 bases short, with 14 bases between. DNA of the CDR3: TGTGCCACCTATGCACAGGGAGTCTACACCTTC. Encoded protein: CATYAQGVYTF.

J is TRBJ1-2 and V is TRBV5-6; D remains ambiguous. The CDR3 sequence is 14 residues long. V lost 0 bases and J 3 bases, leaving 9 bases between the germline ends. Germline CDR1 is SGHDT and CDR2 is YYEEEE. The CDR3 DNA reads as TGTGCCAGCAGCTTGGGCGGCTCCTACTATGGCTACACCTTC. Its protein is CASSLGGSYYGYTF. Full variable domain (rest looked up from reference TRBV5-6 and TRBJ1-2): DAGVTQSPTHLIKTRGQQVTLRCSPKSGHDTVSWYQQALGQGPQFIFQYYEEEERQRGNFPDRFSGHQFPNYSSELNVNALLLGDSALYLCASSLGGSYYGYTFGSGTRLTVV.

This clonotype was counted only a few times. The rearrangement joins TRBV5-8 to TRBJ2-2; perhaps TRBD1 as D (6 bases). The CDR3 sequence is 16 residues long. Per germline, CDR1 SGHTS and CDR2 YDEGEE. V dropped 0 bases and J dropped 0 bases, with 9 bases sitting between them. The CDR3 sequence: CASSLAGTSNTGELFF. DNA for the CDR3: TGTGCCAGCAGCTTGGCTGGGACATCGAACACCGGGGAGCTGTTTTTT. Combining the CDR3 with reference TRBV5-8 and TRBJ2-2 gives the whole variable domain EAGVTQSPTHLIKTRGQQATLRCSPISGHTSVYWYQQALGLGLQFLLWYDEGEERNRGNFPPRFSGRQFPNYSSELNVNALELEDSALYLCASSLAGTSNTGELFFGEGSRLTVL.

This clonotype appeared many times. The V gene is TRBV5-1, the J gene TRBJ1-1; maybe TRBD1 (6 bases). The CDR3 covers 16 residues. Germline-derived CDR1 and CDR2 are SGHRS and YFSETQ. The V and J ends lost 1 base and 4 bases respectively, with 17 bases between them. Written as DNA, the CDR3 is TGCGCCAGCAGCTTGAATTTGGGGGGCGCGGGCACTGAAGCTTTCTTT. It yields the protein CASSLNLGGAGTEAFF.

This sequence joins TRBV28 and TRBJ1-2; 7 nucleotides line up with TRBD1. The CDR3 is 15 residues long. V lost 8 bases to trimming and J lost 2 bases; unmatched junction nucleotides: 11. Germline loops: CDR1 MDHEN, CDR2 SYDVKM. In nucleotides, the CDR3 is TGTGCCAGCGGGGGGGGCAGGGGGAGGAACTATGGCTACACCTTC. As protein: CASGGGRGRNYGYTF.

At least ten counts were recorded for this clonotype. The chain couples TRBV2 to TRBJ1-6, with 8 bases matching TRBD1. Germline V gives CDR1 SNHLY, CDR2 FYNNEI. Unmatched junction bases numbered 7, after V lost 6 bases and J lost 9 bases. This CDR3 is 14 amino acids long. In DNA, the CDR3 is TGTGCCAGCAGCGATGACAGGGGAAGTTCACCCCTCCACTTT. Translation gives CASSDDRGSSPLHF.

Many counts were recorded for this clonotype. This chain joins TRBV12-3 or TRBV12-4 and TRBJ1-5, with 7 positions matching TRBD1. This CDR3 is 13 amino acids long. Trimming at V came to 5 bases and at J to 6 bases, leaving 4 bases not matched to a gene. Here the CDR3 reads CASSSHRGQPQHF. The CDR3 nucleotides are TGTGCCAGCAGTAGCCACAGGGGTCAGCCCCAGCATTTT.

This clonotype showed up just a few times. The chain combines TRBV5-6 with TRBJ2-1; D tentatively reads TRBD1 or TRBD2 (5 bases each). Germline V gives CDR1 SGHDT, CDR2 YYEEEE. V shed 6 bases and J shed 10 bases, with 17 bases lying between them. The CDR3 contains 13 residues. The CDR3 nucleotides read TGTGCCAGCACCCCCCCGGGGCGCCGGGAGCAGTTCTTC. It codes for CASTPPGRREQFF.

At least ten counts were recorded for this clonotype. The chain uses TRBV12-3 or TRBV12-4 and TRBJ2-7, with 7 bases aligning to TRBD1. This CDR3 is built from 13 residues. J lost 3 bases, V lost 5 bases, and 4 bases had no gene match. CDR3 region: CASSPPGGYEQYV. The CDR3 DNA reads TGTGCCAGCAGTCCCCCAGGGGGCTACGAGCAGTACGTC.

CDR3 sequence: CASSDGQGGTQYF. The CDR3 nucleotides read TGTGCCAGCAGTGACGGACAGGGGGGGACCCAGTACTTC. The V and J genes are TRBV6-5 and TRBJ2-5, with TRBD1 matching over 10 bases. This CDR3 comprises 13 residues. The germline gives CDR1 MNHEY, CDR2 SVGAGI. V lost 5 bases and J lost 7; bases outside the gene matches: 4.

This clonotype appeared many times. The genes are TRBV3-1 and TRBJ1-4; 10 positions match TRBD1. V gave up 6 bases and J gave up 8 bases; unmatched junction bases: 3. Germline V gene data show CDR1 as LGHDT and CDR2 as YNNKEL (reference sequence). CDR3 length: 13 residues. The CDR3 here is CASSLTGGEKLFF. The CDR3 DNA follows: TGTGCCAGCAGTCTGACAGGGGGCGAAAAACTGTTTTTT.

The chain has TRBV7-2 and TRBJ2-3, with 12 bases that match TRBD2. This CDR3 is 20 amino acids long. J lost 3 bases, V lost 5 bases, and 18 bases had no gene match. Looked up from germline, CDR1 is SGHTA and CDR2 is FQGNSA. DNA of the CDR3: TGTGCCAGCAGCGTAGGGGCCCCCTCTAGCGGGGGGGCGGGTACAGATACGCAGTATTTT. Residues: CASSVGAPSSGGAGTDTQYF.

This clonotype has a count of ten or more. The rearrangement uses TRBV5-1 and TRBJ1-1; D might be TRBD1 (5 bases). Trimming removed 2 bases at V and 4 bases at J, with 12 bases between. The CDR3 runs to 14 residues. Germline CDR1 and CDR2: SGHRS and YFSETQ. The CDR3: CASSLILGGTEAFF. The CDR3 DNA follows: TGCGCCAGCAGCTTAATTCTGGGGGGCACTGAAGCTTTCTTT.

This clonotype was counted at least ten times. This chain links TRBV5-1 with TRBJ2-5; either TRBD1 or TRBD2 may supply D (6 bases each). The V end lost 0 bases, the J end lost 4 bases, and 13 bases lay between the germline ends. The CDR3 has 15 amino acids. CDR1 and CDR2 from the germline V gene are SGHRS and YFSETQ. The CDR3 is CASSLEQGGRETQYF. DNA for the CDR3: TGCGCCAGCAGCTTGGAACAGGGAGGACGAGAGACCCAGTACTTC. The full variable domain, rest sourced from reference TRBV5-1 and TRBJ2-5, is KAGVTQTPRYLIKTRGQQVTLSCSPISGHRSVSWYQQTPGQGLQFLFEYFSETQRNKGNFPGRFSGRQFSNSRSEMNVSTLELGDSALYLCASSLEQGGRETQYFGPGTRLLVL.

The sample holds many counts of this clonotype. The rearrangement links TRBV12-3 or TRBV12-4 to TRBJ2-3; unclear D gene. V shed 5 bases and J shed 2 bases, with 8 bases lying between them. This CDR3 is built from 13 residues. The DNA of the CDR3 is TGTGCCAGCAGTAAACCACCCACAGATACGCAGTATTTT. Its translation is CASSKPPTDTQYF.

This clonotype was observed many times. The rearrangement uses TRBV20-1 and TRBJ2-5; 8 nucleotides align to TRBD2. With V trimmed by 1 base and J by 3 bases, 4 bases remained unmatched. CDR1 is DFQATT, CDR2 SNEGSKA, per germline (reference sequence). This CDR3 is built from 14 residues. DNA of the CDR3: TGCAGTGCTAGAGGGGTAGCGGGGAAAGAGACCCAGTACTTC. Protein: CSARGVAGKETQYF.

This clonotype was recorded many times. The chain joins TRBV27 to TRBJ2-7, with 7 nucleotides matching TRBD1. V was clipped by 4 bases and J by 6 bases; unmatched bases: 9. The CDR3 is 14 residues long. The germline CDR1 and CDR2 sequences are MNHEY and SMNVEV (reference sequence). As DNA, the CDR3 is TGTGCCAGCAGTTCCATTACAGGGGCCGGCGAGCAGTACGTC. It is translated as CASSSITGAGEQYV.

This clonotype was seen more than once but under ten times. The V and J genes are TRBV11-1 and TRBJ1-1; 10 bases are shared with TRBD1. The V gene end was trimmed by 5 bases and the J gene end by 1 base; junction bases not matched to a gene: 4. CDR1 and CDR2 from the germline V gene are SGHAT and FQDESV (reference sequence). The CDR3 extends over 15 amino acids. CDR3 in amino acids: CASSAWTGGNTEAFF. The CDR3 DNA follows: TGTGCCAGCAGCGCTTGGACAGGGGGGAACACTGAAGCTTTCTTT.

This sequence joins TRBV13 and TRBJ2-3; 14 bases map to TRBD2. This CDR3 is built from 16 residues. CDR1 PRHDT and CDR2 FYEKMQ come from the germline V gene (reference sequence). V was pared by 5 bases and J by 6 bases, with 7 bases of the junction left unmatched. In nucleotides, the CDR3 is TGTGCCAGCAGCCCACGACTAGCGGGGGGGCACGATACGCAGTATTTT. Amino acids: CASSPRLAGGHDTQYF.

The DNA for the CDR3 is TGCAGTGCTAGAAGCCCTTATAGCAATCAGCCCCAGCATTTT. Its translation is CSARSPYSNQPQHF. The genes are TRBV20-1 and TRBJ1-5; D remains unclear. V lost 2 bases and J lost 0, with 8 bases in between. Germline assignment: CDR1 DFQATT and CDR2 SNEGSKA (reference sequence). CDR3 size: 14 residues.

At least ten counts were recorded for this clonotype. V and J are TRBV5-1 and TRBJ1-6, with a possible D match to TRBD1 (6 bases). Trimming removed 1 base at V and 6 bases at J, with 8 bases between. Germline CDR1 is SGHRS and CDR2 is YFSETQ. The CDR3 extends over 14 amino acids. CDR3 region: CASSLLGGNSPLHF. The CDR3 DNA follows: TGCGCCAGCAGCTTGCTAGGGGGTAATTCACCCCTCCACTTT.

CDR3 protein: CAISESAGRSYEQYV. The CDR3 DNA is TGTGCCATCAGTGAGTCGGCAGGACGCTCCTACGAGCAGTACGTC. The chain combines TRBV10-3 with TRBJ2-7, with no clear D. This CDR3 has 15 residues. V was trimmed by 0 bases and J by 0 bases, leaving 9 bases between them. CDR1 ENHRY and CDR2 SYGVKD come from the germline V gene.

This clonotype came up many times. The J gene is TRBJ1-3, the V gene TRBV11-2; the D is unclear. Germline assignment: CDR1 SGHAT and CDR2 FQNNGV. Trimming removed 5 bases at V and 0 bases at J, with 8 bases between. This CDR3 is 14 amino acids long. Here the CDR3 reads CASSQSHSGNTIYF. The CDR3 bases are TGTGCCAGCAGCCAGAGCCACTCTGGAAACACCATATATTTT.

This clonotype was found many times. This rearrangement joins TRBV4-2 to TRBJ2-1, with 7 bases matching TRBD2. Per the germline V gene, CDR1 is LGHNA and CDR2 is YNFKEQ. V shed 0 bases and J 4 bases; nucleotides not matched to a gene: 3. This CDR3 comprises 15 residues. The CDR3: CASSQDIGGYNEQFF. The CDR3 DNA is TGTGCCAGCAGCCAAGATATCGGGGGGTACAATGAGCAGTTCTTC.